The 32 T cell receptor beta chains below all came from one sample that was sequenced in a study of shared clonotypes between healthy human individuals. Repertoires were generated with immunoSEQ multiplex PCR, while TCRdb's copy carries only in-frame clones and drops some. Found here are almost 750,000 clones, roughly two thirds of them singletons; the top ten hold under 2%. Sample: memory CD4+ T cells sorted from blood. Subset denoted: CD45RA-negative fraction. The receptors shown here come from a woman in her twenties or thirties in good health.

This chain connects TRBV5-1 to TRBJ2-7; possibly TRBD1 for D (6 bases). V lost 4 bases and J 3 bases, leaving 17 bases between the germline ends. Germline V gene sequence: CDR1 SGHRS, CDR2 YFSETQ. The CDR3 consists of 15 residues. The CDR3 coding sequence is TGCGCCAGCAGCGGGCTACAGGGCAGGCTCTACGAGCAGTACTTC. This encodes CASSGLQGRLYEQYF.

The rearrangement uses TRBV10-1 and TRBJ2-7; the D gene could be TRBD1 or TRBD2 (6 bases each). The CDR3 is 14 residues long. Trimming pared 0 bases from V and 5 bases from J, leaving 11 bases between. Germline CDR1 is WNHNN and CDR2 is SYGVQD (reference sequence). CDR3 DNA: TGCGCCAGCAGTGAGTCGACTCGGGGGCACGAGCAGTACTTC. Protein sequence: CASSESTRGHEQYF.

This chain links TRBV7-9 with TRBJ2-3; 7 bases are a match to TRBD2. The CDR3 runs to 13 residues. CDR1 and CDR2 (germline): SEHNR, FQNEAQ (reference sequence). V was clipped by 6 bases and J by 6 bases; unmatched bases: 6. CDR3 residues: CASRREGRDTQYF. DNA of the CDR3: TGTGCCAGCAGGAGGGAGGGCCGGGATACGCAGTATTTT.

In this sample, this clone turned up once. The junction shows a germline mismatch at one end, possibly a read error. This chain links TRBV6-1 with TRBJ2-7; 7 nucleotides align to TRBD1. The germline gives CDR1 MNHNS, CDR2 SASEGT. The CDR3 contains 11 residues. This chain's CDR3 is CASSELGQTGF. CDR3 DNA: TGTGCCAGCAGTGAGTTGGGACAGACGGGATTC.

The V gene is TRBV7-9, the J gene TRBJ2-7; D possibly corresponds to TRBD1 (6 bases). The V end was cut by 3 bases, the J end by 7 bases, with 13 bases between. The CDR3 contains 13 residues. Germline V gene lookup returns CDR1 SEHNR and CDR2 FQNEAQ (reference sequence). For the CDR3, the DNA is TGTGCCAGCAGCTTTATGTGGGGGCATGAGCAGTACTTC. This gives the protein CASSFMWGHEQYF.

This clone was seen just once. This chain connects TRBV19 to TRBJ2-7; TRBD2 aligns across 12 bases. Per the germline V gene, CDR1 is LNHDA and CDR2 is SQIVND (reference sequence). The CDR3 consists of 16 residues. J gave up 3 bases and V 4 bases, and 7 bases lay outside the gene matches. CDR3 region: CASSRGLAGTIYEQYF. CDR3 nucleotides: TGTGCCAGTAGTAGAGGACTAGCGGGAACCATCTACGAGCAGTACTTC.

The chain is built from TRBV7-9 and TRBJ1-4, with no clear D. The CDR3 sequence is 13 residues long. Trimming removed 1 base at V and 3 bases at J, with 3 bases between. Looked up from germline, CDR1 is SEHNR and CDR2 is FQNEAQ (reference sequence). The CDR3 sequence is CASSLGANEKLFF. CDR3 nucleotides: TGTGCCAGCAGCTTAGGGGCTAATGAAAAACTGTTTTTT.

The chain links TRBV5-4 to TRBJ2-5, with 10 bases that match TRBD1. The CDR3 has 15 amino acids. The germline V gene has CDR1 SGHNT and CDR2 YYREEE (reference sequence). V dropped 4 bases and J dropped 5; count of bases not matched to a gene: 8. CDR3: CASSRPGTGVETQYF. In DNA, the CDR3 is TGTGCCAGCAGCCGCCCAGGGACAGGGGTGGAGACCCAGTACTTC.

The chain employs TRBV11-1 and TRBJ1-3, with no clear D. CDR1 is SGHAT, CDR2 FQDESV, per germline (reference sequence). The CDR3 spans 15 residues. V was trimmed by 0 bases and J by 0 bases, leaving 6 bases between them. The CDR3: CASSLARSSGNTIYF. Written as DNA, the CDR3 is TGTGCCAGCAGCTTAGCTCGGTCCTCTGGAAACACCATATATTTT. The variable domain in full, with the rest retrieved from reference TRBV11-1 and TRBJ1-3, is EAEVAQSPRYKITEKSQAVAFWCDPISGHATLYWYRQILGQGPELLVQFQDESVVDDSQLPKDRFSAERLKGVDSTLKIQPAELGDSAMYLCASSLARSSGNTIYFGEGSWLTVV.

A single count supports this clone. The chain couples TRBV28 to TRBJ1-2; D ambiguous. In germline, CDR1 is MDHEN, CDR2 SYDVKM. The CDR3 extends over 12 amino acids. Trimming stripped 8 bases from V and 5 bases from J, with 12 bases between. The CDR3 nucleotides are TGTGCCAGCCATTCGGGCAGATATGGCTACACCTTC. Translation: CASHSGRYGYTF.

The genes are TRBV9 and TRBJ2-1; TRBD2 aligns across 13 bases. This CDR3 has 15 amino acids. CDR1 is SGDLS, CDR2 YYNGEE, per germline. Unmatched junction bases numbered 5, after V lost 2 bases and J lost 9 bases. CDR3 residues: CASSVGLAGDGEQFF. The CDR3 DNA follows: TGTGCCAGCAGCGTCGGACTAGCGGGAGATGGTGAGCAGTTCTTC.

The chain recombines TRBV2 with TRBJ2-7; 11 nucleotides match TRBD1. The germline gives CDR1 SNHLY, CDR2 FYNNEI. V gave up 8 bases and J gave up 7 bases; unmatched junction bases: 10. The CDR3 is made up of 14 amino acids. Written as DNA, the CDR3 is TGTGCCAGCTCGGATGGACAGGGGGCTCGGGAGCAGTACTTC. Protein product: CASSDGQGAREQYF.

This clone occurred many times. Other DNA variants within this sample encode the same CDR3. The chain is built from TRBV5-1 and TRBJ1-5, with no clear D. The V gene lost 0 bases and the J gene lost 0 bases, with 7 bases spanning the gap. CDR3 length equals 15 residues. Germline V gives CDR1 SGHRS, CDR2 YFSETQ. For the CDR3, the DNA is TGCGCCAGCAGCTTGGCTGGGGTTAGCAATCAGCCCCAGCATTTT. Encoded protein: CASSLAGVSNQPQHF. Complete variable domain (other parts from reference TRBV5-1 and TRBJ1-5): KAGVTQTPRYLIKTRGQQVTLSCSPISGHRSVSWYQQTPGQGLQFLFEYFSETQRNKGNFPGRFSGRQFSNSRSEMNVSTLELGDSALYLCASSLAGVSNQPQHFGDGTRLSIL.

In this sample, this clone turned up many times. The rearrangement links TRBV10-3 to TRBJ2-1, with 10 bases that match TRBD2. The V gene end was trimmed by 11 bases and the J gene end by 10 bases; junction bases not matched to a gene: 14. The CDR3 has 14 residues. Germline CDR1 is ENHRY and CDR2 is SYGVKD. The CDR3 spells CASEGGAGGSEQFF. The DNA for the CDR3 is TGTGCCTCCGAGGGAGGAGCGGGAGGGAGCGAGCAGTTCTTC.

V is TRBV2 and J is TRBJ2-1; D is possibly TRBD2 (6 bases). CDR3 size: 11 residues. From germline, CDR1 is SNHLY and CDR2 FYNNEI. Trimming left V 6 bases short and J 16 bases short, with 16 bases between. The CDR3 reads CASSGTPWLFF. CDR3 bases: TGTGCCAGCAGCGGGACTCCTTGGCTCTTCTTC.

J is TRBJ2-1 and V is TRBV27, with D unclear. Germline loops: CDR1 MNHEY, CDR2 SMNVEV (reference sequence). Trimming stripped 8 bases from V and 5 bases from J, with 7 bases between. This CDR3 has 11 residues. CDR3 in DNA: TGTGCCAGCTGTCGTAACAATGAGCAGTTCTTC. Translated, it gives CASCRNNEQFF.

This chain uses TRBV5-1 with TRBJ2-3; D remains unclear. The V end was cut by 2 bases, the J end by 0 bases, with 10 bases between. Germline loops: CDR1 SGHRS, CDR2 YFSETQ. The CDR3 contains 15 residues. The CDR3 DNA reads as TGCGCCAGCAGCTTTAGTGTTTCTAGCACAGATACGCAGTATTTT. Protein sequence: CASSFSVSSTDTQYF. The entire variable domain, with the rest obtained from reference TRBV5-1 and TRBJ2-3, is as follows: KAGVTQTPRYLIKTRGQQVTLSCSPISGHRSVSWYQQTPGQGLQFLFEYFSETQRNKGNFPGRFSGRQFSNSRSEMNVSTLELGDSALYLCASSFSVSSTDTQYFGPGTRLTVL.

At least ten counts were recorded for this clone. This chain joins TRBV28 and TRBJ1-2; D is perhaps TRBD1 (5 bases). The V gene lost 3 bases and the J gene lost 4 bases, with 18 bases spanning the gap. The CDR3 has 16 amino acids. CDR1 and CDR2 (germline): MDHEN, SYDVKM. CDR3 nucleotide sequence: TGTGCCAGCAGTTTGTCCCGGGCCGACGGGGGCTATGGCTACACCTTC. It codes for CASSLSRADGGYGYTF.

This sequence joins TRBV6-5 and TRBJ2-3, with TRBD1 as a possible D gene (5 bases). Trimming took off 5 bases at V and 3 bases at J, with 12 bases between the two ends. Germline lookup yields CDR1 MNHEY and CDR2 SVGAGI. The CDR3 runs to 14 residues. CDR3 DNA sequence: TGTGCCAGCAGTACTGAACAGGTGACAGATACGCAGTATTTT. Its protein product is CASSTEQVTDTQYF.

This clone occurred once. The chain couples TRBV5-1 to TRBJ2-6, with TRBD1 matching over 7 bases. In germline, CDR1 is SGHRS, CDR2 YFSETQ. J lost 1 base, V lost 4 bases, and 5 bases had no gene match. The CDR3 is made up of 16 amino acids. The DNA for the CDR3 is TGCGCCAGCAGCCCCAGGGGACAGTCTGGGGCCAACGTCCTGACTTTC. This sequence encodes CASSPRGQSGANVLTF.

J is TRBJ2-3 and V is TRBV5-4; D is unresolved. V dropped 4 bases and J dropped 0 bases, with 9 bases sitting between them. Looked up from germline, CDR1 is SGHNT and CDR2 is YYREEE (reference sequence). This CDR3 has 14 amino acids. CDR3 bases: TGTGCCAGCAGCGCTGACGCAAGCACAGATACGCAGTATTTT. Protein product: CASSADASTDTQYF.

Concerning this clone: A much larger clone differs by one base, so this may be a read error. Other DNA sequences of this sample code for an identical CDR3. The CDR3 DNA reads as TGCGCCAGCAGCTTGGAAGGGGGCTACGAGCAGTACTTC. Translation gives CASSLEGGYEQYF. The chain has TRBV5-1 and TRBJ2-7; tentatively, D is TRBD1 (6 bases). Trimming removed 0 bases from V and 3 bases from J, with 7 bases in between. The CDR3 spans 13 residues. Germline V gives CDR1 SGHRS, CDR2 YFSETQ.

This chain joins TRBV5-1 and TRBJ2-3; 7 bases line up with TRBD2. J lost 6 bases, V lost 5 bases, and 12 bases had no gene match. The CDR3 is made up of 15 amino acids. CDR1 and CDR2 from the germline V gene are SGHRS and YFSETQ. CDR3 sequence reads: CASRPQSTSMDTQYF. DNA for the CDR3: TGCGCCAGCAGGCCCCAATCGACTAGCATGGATACGCAGTATTTT.

This chain joins TRBV18 and TRBJ2-3, with D perhaps matching TRBD1 (6 bases). V lost 4 bases and J 1 base, leaving 9 bases between the germline ends. This CDR3 comprises 14 residues. Germline CDR1 and CDR2: KGHSH and LQKENI. CDR3 residues: CASSLNRGTDTQYF. CDR3 DNA sequence: TGTGCCAGCTCACTTAACAGGGGCACAGATACGCAGTATTTT.

The J gene is TRBJ2-7, the V gene TRBV5-4, with 8 positions matching TRBD2. Germline V gene lookup returns CDR1 SGHNT and CDR2 YYREEE (reference sequence). The CDR3 is 16 residues long. J gave up 0 bases and V 0 bases, and 5 bases lay outside the gene matches. The CDR3 DNA follows: TGTGCCAGCAGCTTGGAGGGCGGGAGGAACTCCTACGAGCAGTACTTC. Translated, it gives CASSLEGGRNSYEQYF.

The rearrangement uses TRBV19 and TRBJ2-7; 7 bases agree with TRBD2. The germline V gene encodes CDR1 LNHDA and CDR2 SQIVND (reference sequence). CDR3 size: 16 residues. With V trimmed by 5 bases and J by 2 bases, 12 bases remained unmatched. The CDR3 protein is CASSRRSGGRAYEQYF. CDR3 sequence (DNA): TGTGCCAGTAGTCGGCGCTCGGGGGGAAGAGCCTACGAGCAGTACTTC.

This chain connects TRBV5-1 to TRBJ1-1; 7 bases agree with TRBD1. V shed 4 bases, J shed 1 base, and the junction held 4 bases outside the gene matches. Germline loops: CDR1 SGHRS, CDR2 YFSETQ. The CDR3 is made up of 14 amino acids. The CDR3 bases are TGCGCCAGCAGCGGGGGACAGCCGAACACTGAAGCTTTCTTT. Translated, it gives CASSGGQPNTEAFF.

The table lists this clone with a few counts. This chain links TRBV7-2 with TRBJ1-1; D not certain. This CDR3 contains 12 residues. V gave up 6 bases and J gave up 1 base, with 6 bases separating them. Germline lookup yields CDR1 SGHTA and CDR2 FQGNSA. This CDR3 is CASSPTNTEAFF. The CDR3 DNA is TGTGCCAGCAGTCCGACGAACACTGAAGCTTTCTTT.

The chain employs TRBV18 and TRBJ1-1; D unclear. Germline CDR1 is KGHSH and CDR2 is LQKENI. Trimming stripped 1 base from V and 1 base from J, with 10 bases between. The CDR3 length is 15 residues. Here the CDR3 reads CASSPRSTENTEAFF. Here the CDR3 DNA reads TGTGCCAGCTCACCACGGTCAACAGAGAACACTGAAGCTTTCTTT.

There are a few counts of this clone. The chain combines TRBV6-1 with TRBJ1-5; 8 bases agree with TRBD1. Looked up from germline, CDR1 is MNHNS and CDR2 is SASEGT. The CDR3 sequence is 15 residues long. The V gene end was trimmed by 3 bases and the J gene end by 8 bases; junction bases not matched to a gene: 9. CDR3 sequence: CASSDHDRGRKPQHF. CDR3 coding DNA: TGTGCCAGCAGTGACCATGACAGGGGTCGTAAGCCCCAGCATTTT.

Notes on this clone: The same CDR3 arises from other DNA sequences in this sample as well. The chain recombines TRBV7-3 with TRBJ2-5, with D possibly matching TRBD2 (6 bases). The CDR3 is 13 residues long. V lost 0 bases and J 4 bases, leaving 6 bases between the germline ends. From germline, CDR1 is SGHTA and CDR2 FQGTGA. The DNA of the CDR3 is TGTGCCAGCAGCTTAACCGGGGGAGAGACCCAGTACTTC. This gives the protein CASSLTGGETQYF.

V is TRBV7-9 and J is TRBJ2-1; 9 nucleotides line up with TRBD2. This CDR3 comprises 15 residues. Germline CDR1 SEHNR, CDR2 FQNEAQ (reference sequence). J was trimmed by 7 bases and V by 4 bases; bases with no gene match: 8. In DNA form, the CDR3 reads TGTGCCAGCAGCTGGGGGACTAGCCCCGGAAATGAGCAGTTCTTC. Its translation is CASSWGTSPGNEQFF.